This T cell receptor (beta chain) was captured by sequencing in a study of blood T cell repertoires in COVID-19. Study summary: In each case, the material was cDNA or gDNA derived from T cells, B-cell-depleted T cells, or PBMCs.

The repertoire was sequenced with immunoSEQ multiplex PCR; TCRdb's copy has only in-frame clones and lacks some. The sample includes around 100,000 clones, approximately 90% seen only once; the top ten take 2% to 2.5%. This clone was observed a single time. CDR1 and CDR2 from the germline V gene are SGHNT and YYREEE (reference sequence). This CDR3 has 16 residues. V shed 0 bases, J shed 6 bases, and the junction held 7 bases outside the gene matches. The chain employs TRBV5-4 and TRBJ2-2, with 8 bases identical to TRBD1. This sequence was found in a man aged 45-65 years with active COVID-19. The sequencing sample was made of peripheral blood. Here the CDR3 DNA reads TGTGCCAGCAGCTTGGGGCAGGGGGCAGCTCCCGGGGAGCTGTTTTTT. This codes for CASSLGQGAAPGELFF.